The next 9 T cell receptor beta chains were all read from a single sample in a study of glioma-infiltrating T cells after dendritic cell vaccination. Clones were sequenced by immunoSEQ multiplex PCR, and TCRdb holds only the in-frame ones, with some missing. The sample lists roughly 80,000 clones, about nine tenths occurring once. The time point is: after dendritic cell vaccination, including at tumor progression/relapse. The sequencing here drew on blood, taken after dendritic cell vaccination. The receptors were sampled from a human donor with glioblastoma.

The gene calls are TRBV10-3 and TRBJ2-1; 10 nucleotides agree with TRBD2. Unmatched junction bases numbered 13, after V lost 5 bases and J lost 9 bases. The CDR3 contains 16 residues. CDR1 and CDR2 (germline): ENHRY, SYGVKD. CDR3 coding DNA: TGTGCCATCAGTTCAAGGGTACTAGCGGGAAGGGTTGAGCAGTTCTTC. Protein: CAISSRVLAGRVEQFF.

This chain uses TRBV6-5 with TRBJ1-2; tentatively, D is TRBD1 (6 bases). CDR1 MNHEY and CDR2 SVGAGI come from the germline V gene. The CDR3 length is 15 residues. V lost 5 bases to trimming and J lost 2 bases, with 15 bases between them. CDR3 sequence: CASSVGTTTNYGYTF. The CDR3 DNA sequence: TGTGCCAGCAGTGTCGGGACAACGACCAACTATGGCTACACCTTC.

This clone was counted only a few times. The chain links TRBV6-1 to TRBJ1-6; TRBD1 might be the D (5 bases). The CDR3 is 17 residues long. Trimming removed 1 base at V and 7 bases at J, with 17 bases between. Germline assignment: CDR1 MNHNS and CDR2 SASEGT. CDR3 in amino acids: CASSEDPRRGNNSPLHF. CDR3 nucleotide sequence: TGTGCCAGCAGTGAAGACCCCCGGAGGGGCAACAATTCACCCCTCCACTTT.

Remarks on this clone: Mismatch with germline at one junction end may stem from a read error. The chain uses TRBV27 and TRBJ2-7, with a weak D call TRBD1 (6 bases). This CDR3 is built from 14 residues. The germline gives CDR1 MNHEY, CDR2 SMNVEV (reference sequence). The CDR3 region has the DNA TGTGCCAGCAGTCTCCAGGGACACTCCTACGATCAGTACTTC. As protein: CASSLQGHSYDQYF.

CDR3 in amino acids: CASSISADYEQYF. Here the CDR3 DNA reads TGTGCCAGTAGTATCAGCGCGGACTACGAGCAGTACTTC. The chain has TRBV19 and TRBJ2-7; D not certain. The CDR3 runs to 13 residues. Germline CDR1 and CDR2: LNHDA and SQIVND (reference sequence). Deletions cut 3 bases from V and 3 bases from J, with 9 bases between.

The chain links TRBV11-1 to TRBJ1-3; 8 bases agree with TRBD1. J lost 0 bases, V lost 6 bases, and 7 bases had no gene match. CDR1 SGHAT and CDR2 FQDESV come from the germline V gene (reference sequence). This CDR3 has 16 amino acids. This CDR3 reads CASSFGQGLSGNTIYF. The CDR3 region has the DNA TGTGCCAGCAGTTTCGGACAGGGCCTCTCTGGAAACACCATATATTTT.

The chain joins TRBV18 to TRBJ2-1; D is possibly TRBD1 (6 bases). The CDR3 totals 12 residues. Trimming took off 5 bases at V and 10 bases at J, with 12 bases between the two ends. Germline CDR1 is KGHSH and CDR2 is LQKENI. As DNA, the CDR3 is TGTGCCAGCTCAGCAGGGGTCACAGAGCAGTTCTTC. It is translated as CASSAGVTEQFF.

As concerns this clone: In the same sample, other DNA sequences code for this CDR3. CDR3 loop: CASSPGGNQETQYF. The CDR3, as DNA: TGCGCCAGCAGCCCCGGGGGGAACCAAGAGACCCAGTACTTC. The V gene is TRBV5-1, the J gene TRBJ2-5, with 7 bases lining up with TRBD2. Losses at the gene ends were 4 bases for V and 0 bases for J; bases not matched to a gene: 3. CDR1 is SGHRS and CDR2 is YFSETQ in the germline V gene. The CDR3 totals 14 residues.

The chain couples TRBV19 to TRBJ1-2, with D possibly TRBD1 on 6 matching bases. This CDR3 is built from 14 residues. Germline-derived CDR1 and CDR2 are LNHDA and SQIVND (reference sequence). The V and J ends lost 4 bases and 2 bases respectively, with 11 bases between them. CDR3 coding DNA: TGTGCCAGTAGTAAGGGGGACGAGAACTATGGCTACACCTTC. Residues: CASSKGDENYGYTF.